This T cell receptor (beta chain) was recorded in a study of shared clonotypes between healthy human individuals. Study as a whole: Two women and a few men aged 18 to 49 served as donors. Study outcomes and limitations: Shared clonotypes across all four donors exceeded non-shared ones in generation probability.

This clone was observed once. Its antigen remains unidentified. The CDR3 extends over 15 amino acids. Trimming removed 0 bases at V and 0 bases at J, with 7 bases between. Germline V gene data show CDR1 as SGHTS and CDR2 as YDEGEE. Terminally differentiated effector memory CD45RA+ cells were left out of the naive CD8 fraction, which was CD45RO-negative and positively selected for CCR7. The repertoire was sequenced with immunoSEQ multiplex PCR; TCRdb's copy has only in-frame clones and lacks some. The data show over 2 million clones, less than 95% seen once. The sequence came from a man aged 18 to 35 in good health. Sequenced material: naive CD8+ T cells sorted from blood. The chain has TRBV5-8 and TRBJ1-3; the D gene is possibly TRBD1 (5 bases). The CDR3 region is CASSLEGNSGNTIYF. The CDR3 DNA sequence: TGTGCCAGCAGCTTGGAGGGGAACTCTGGAAACACCATATATTTT.